The clone carrying this T cell receptor (beta chain) was detected a few times. Antigen specificity is unknown. Using its own MiXCR run on the 5' RACE reads, TCRdb lists one record per CDR3 protein. This table has about 140,000 distinct CDR3 sequences, roughly 8% appearing once. The sample comes from a study of CD8 T cells in ankylosing spondylitis. Study-wide results and caveats: Some motif variants were previously reported in reactive arthritis synovial fluid and blood. Researchers reportedly found disease-linked clones significantly enriched in matched ankylosing spondylitis synovial fluid.

CDR3 length equals 13 residues. Germline V gene lookup returns CDR1 MNHEY and CDR2 SMNVEV (reference sequence). Trimming pared 2 bases from V and 4 bases from J, leaving 8 bases between. The receptor was derived from a male donor with ankylosing spondylitis. This chain uses TRBV27 with TRBJ1-1; D gene ambiguous. The sample taken for sequencing was synovial fluid, either unsorted or a sorted T cell fraction (not recorded which). CDR3 bases: TGTGCCAGCAGTTTAAACTCGGTCACTGAAGCTTTCTTT. Its protein is CASSLNSVTEAFF.